This passage covers 23 T cell receptor beta chains from one sample sequenced in a study of somatic mutations in cytotoxic T cells in rheumatoid arthritis. Clones were read by immunoSEQ multiplex PCR, and TCRdb kept only the in-frame ones, dropping some. This table holds 10,000 or so clones, about 81% found once. What was sequenced was CD8+ T cells sorted from blood. These receptors originate from a woman aged 45-60 years in good health.

This clone was seen a handful of times. V usage is TRBV5-5 and J usage is TRBJ2-2; D call uncertain. The length of the CDR3 is 14 residues. Trimming cost V 2 bases and J 2 bases, with 7 bases left between them. Germline CDR1 SGHKS, CDR2 YYEKEE (reference sequence). CDR3 nucleotides: TGTGCCAGCAGCTTAGCCCTTAACACCGGGGAGCTGTTTTTT. It is translated as CASSLALNTGELFF.

The chain couples TRBV6-5 to TRBJ2-3; 9 bases match TRBD2. The CDR3 length is 16 residues. Germline V gene lookup returns CDR1 MNHEY and CDR2 SVGAGI. Germline trimming cut 0 bases from V and 3 bases from J; bases unmatched to any gene: 4. CDR3 loop: CASSYSPSGETDTQYF. The CDR3 nucleotides are TGTGCCAGCAGTTACTCTCCTAGCGGGGAGACAGATACGCAGTATTTT.

Only one count was recorded for this clone. This chain uses TRBV13 with TRBJ1-1; TRBD1 aligns across 10 bases. The CDR3 has 18 amino acids. Germline V gives CDR1 PRHDT, CDR2 FYEKMQ (reference sequence). Germline trimming cut 1 base from V and 3 bases from J; bases unmatched to any gene: 11. This CDR3 is CASSLDGDRGSPHTEAFF. The CDR3 coding sequence is TGTGCCAGCAGCTTAGACGGGGACAGGGGATCCCCCCACACTGAAGCTTTCTTT.

This chain connects TRBV2 to TRBJ2-5; maybe TRBD2 (5 bases). The length of the CDR3 is 13 residues. The V gene's germline CDR1 is SNHLY and CDR2 FYNNEI. The V and J ends lost 6 bases and 1 base respectively, with 9 bases between them. The CDR3 region has the DNA TGTGCCAGCAGGCCTAGCAGCCAAGAGACCCAGTACTTC. It yields the protein CASRPSSQETQYF. Full variable domain (remainder filled in from reference TRBV2 and TRBJ2-5): EPEVTQTPSHQVTQMGQEVILRCVPISNHLYFYWYRQILGQKVEFLVSFYNNEISEKSEIFDDQFSVERPDGSNFTLKIRSTKLEDSAMYFCASRPSSQETQYFGPGTRLLVL.

This clone was observed a handful of times. V gene TRBV28 combines with J gene TRBJ2-7, with 10 nucleotides matching TRBD1. V lost 6 bases to trimming and J lost 5 bases; unmatched junction nucleotides: 7. Germline CDR1 and CDR2: MDHEN and SYDVKM. The CDR3 sequence is 14 residues long. As DNA, the CDR3 is TGTGCCAGCAGCCCCGGGGACAGGGGCCACGAGCAGTACTTC. Translation gives CASSPGDRGHEQYF.

The chain combines TRBV6-1 with TRBJ1-6; tentatively, D is TRBD1 (5 bases). The germline V and J ends were trimmed by 4 bases and 7 bases, with 14 bases remaining between them. The germline gives CDR1 MNHNS, CDR2 SASEGT. The CDR3 is 15 residues long. CDR3 bases: TGTGCCAGCAGTGCCGACAGCGGGGAGAATTCACCCCTCCACTTT. This translates into CASSADSGENSPLHF.

V usage is TRBV6-4 and J usage is TRBJ1-6; unclear D gene. The ends were cut back, 3 bases at V and 7 bases at J, with 13 bases in the middle. Per the germline V gene, CDR1 is MRHNA and CDR2 is SNTAGT. The CDR3 loop spans 15 amino acids. The CDR3 coding sequence is TGTGCCAGCAGTGATGGACCAGAGGGAAATTCACCCCTCCACTTT. Protein product: CASSDGPEGNSPLHF.

This chain joins TRBV5-1 and TRBJ2-7, with D possibly being TRBD2 (6 bases). CDR1 SGHRS and CDR2 YFSETQ come from the germline V gene. This CDR3 has 15 amino acids. Trimming shortened V by 4 bases and J by 4 bases, and 18 bases separated the two germline ends. The CDR3 is CASSPEPGEGYEQYF. CDR3 nucleotide sequence: TGCGCCAGCAGCCCGGAGCCGGGAGAGGGTTACGAGCAGTACTTC.

The chain joins TRBV10-3 to TRBJ2-1; 11 nucleotides match TRBD2. The CDR3 runs 16 residues. Per germline, CDR1 ENHRY and CDR2 SYGVKD. The V segment lost 6 bases and the J segment 4 bases; nucleotides outside the gene matches: 8. Written as DNA, the CDR3 is TGTGCCATCAGGACTAGCGGGACGACTCCTTACAATGAGCAGTTCTTC. Translating gives CAIRTSGTTPYNEQFF.

V usage is TRBV7-6 and J usage is TRBJ2-2; TRBD1 is a possible D gene (6 bases). Trimming took off 6 bases at V and 1 base at J, with 18 bases between the two ends. Germline V gene sequence: CDR1 SGHVS, CDR2 FNYEAQ. CDR3 length: 17 residues. CDR3 sequence reads: CASRQGGPHQNTGELFF. The CDR3 nucleotides are TGTGCCAGCAGACAGGGCGGCCCCCACCAGAACACCGGGGAGCTGTTTTTT.

The chain joins TRBV29-1 to TRBJ2-7, with TRBD1 matching over 7 bases. This CDR3 comprises 14 residues. V shed 5 bases and J 0 bases; nucleotides not matched to a gene: 7. The germline CDR1 and CDR2 sequences are SQVTM and ANQGSEA. CDR3 residues: CSVSPGGSSYEQYF. CDR3 sequence (DNA): TGCAGCGTTTCGCCAGGGGGTAGCTCCTACGAGCAGTACTTC.

A few counts support this clone. The chain combines TRBV5-6 with TRBJ2-7, with a weak D call TRBD1 (5 bases). Germline loops: CDR1 SGHDT, CDR2 YYEEEE. The germline V and J ends were trimmed by 1 base and 3 bases, with 11 bases remaining between them. This CDR3 is built from 14 residues. The CDR3: CASSLWGGDYEQYF. The CDR3 bases are TGTGCCAGCAGCTTGTGGGGCGGAGACTACGAGCAGTACTTC.

The chain recombines TRBV29-1 with TRBJ2-2; D is perhaps TRBD2 (6 bases). CDR1 is SQVTM and CDR2 is ANQGSEA in the germline V gene. CDR3 length equals 12 residues. Trimming took off 6 bases at V and 7 bases at J, with 12 bases between the two ends. In nucleotides, the CDR3 is TGCAGCGTCGGAGGGGCGAGCGGGGAGCTGTTTTTT. Translation: CSVGGASGELFF.

This sequence joins TRBV7-3 and TRBJ2-1; TRBD2 agrees at 12 bases. Trimming cost V 1 base and J 4 bases; bases outside gene matches: 5. Germline CDR1 is SGHTA and CDR2 is FQGTGA. This CDR3 is built from 17 residues. The chain's CDR3 is CASSLIPTSGRYNEQFF. The CDR3 bases are TGTGCCAGCAGCTTAATCCCCACTAGCGGGAGGTACAATGAGCAGTTCTTC.

J is TRBJ2-1 and V is TRBV5-4; D gene ambiguous. Trimming removed 1 base at V and 0 bases at J, with 8 bases between. The CDR3 is made up of 15 amino acids. CDR1 is SGHNT, CDR2 YYREEE, per germline (reference sequence). In DNA, the CDR3 is TGTGCCAGCAGCTTGTGGCAGAACTCCTACAATGAGCAGTTCTTC. It encodes CASSLWQNSYNEQFF.

The rearrangement uses TRBV29-1 and TRBJ2-2; the D is unclear. Trimming removed 1 base from V and 3 bases from J, with 6 bases in between. Germline loops: CDR1 SQVTM, CDR2 ANQGSEA. The CDR3 totals 13 residues. This chain's CDR3 is CSVEVTDTGELFF. In DNA, the CDR3 is TGCAGCGTTGAAGTTACAGACACCGGGGAGCTGTTTTTT.

CDR3 protein: CASGSEGESSYNEQFF. DNA for the CDR3: TGTGCTAGTGGTTCGGAGGGCGAGAGCTCCTACAATGAGCAGTTCTTC. This chain connects TRBV12-5 to TRBJ2-1; possible D gene TRBD2, 6 bases. With 4 bases removed from V and 0 bases from J, the gap between germline ends came to 13 bases. Per germline, CDR1 LGHNT and CDR2 FRNRAP. There are 16 residues in the CDR3.

The V call is TRBV27, the J call TRBJ1-1; D call uncertain. The CDR3 has 16 residues. The germline V and J ends were trimmed by 0 bases and 3 bases, with 14 bases remaining between them. The germline CDR1 and CDR2 sequences are MNHEY and SMNVEV (reference sequence). In DNA form, the CDR3 reads TGTGCCAGCAGTTTATCGAACGGGAGGGTGGACACTGAAGCTTTCTTT. This codes for CASSLSNGRVDTEAFF.

V usage is TRBV9 and J usage is TRBJ2-5; TRBD2 matches at 7 bases. Germline CDR1 and CDR2: SGDLS and YYNGEE. V lost 3 bases to trimming and J lost 3 bases; unmatched junction nucleotides: 11. The CDR3 spans 16 residues. CDR3 nucleotides: TGTGCCAGCAGCGACCCCGGAGGGCGGGAGAAAGAGACCCAGTACTTC. Its translation is CASSDPGGREKETQYF.

This chain uses TRBV19 with TRBJ2-5; 9 nucleotides align to TRBD1. This CDR3 spans 13 amino acids. V lost 5 bases to trimming and J lost 5 bases; unmatched junction nucleotides: 3. Germline values: CDR1 LNHDA, CDR2 SQIVND (reference sequence). CDR3 nucleotide sequence: TGTGCCAGTAGTGGACAGGGGCCGGAGACCCAGTACTTC. It encodes CASSGQGPETQYF. Full variable domain (outside the CDR3, taken from reference TRBV19 and TRBJ2-5): DGGITQSPKYLFRKEGQNVTLSCEQNLNHDAMYWYRQDPGQGLRLIYYSQIVNDFQKGDIAEGYSVSREKKESFPLTVTSAQKNPTAFYLCASSGQGPETQYFGPGTRLLVL.

V and J are TRBV4-3 and TRBJ1-1; possibly TRBD1 for D (5 bases). Trimming removed 4 bases from V and 6 bases from J, with 15 bases in between. The CDR3 runs to 14 residues. Germline V gene data show CDR1 as LGHNA and CDR2 as YSLEER. The CDR3 protein is CASSPGGFGAEAFF. As DNA, the CDR3 is TGCGCCAGCAGCCCGGGGGGGTTTGGGGCTGAAGCTTTCTTT.

CDR3 in DNA: TGTGCCTGGAGGCTCCGGACAGGGGGCACAGATACGCAGTATTTT. Amino acids: CAWRLRTGGTDTQYF. This chain uses TRBV30 with TRBJ2-3; 9 bases agree with TRBD1. Germline V gene data show CDR1 as GTSNPN and CDR2 as SVGIG (reference sequence). CDR3 size: 15 residues. The trim removed 3 bases at V and 1 base at J, leaving 5 bases unmatched. Full variable domain (rest looked up from reference TRBV30 and TRBJ2-3): SQTIHQWPATLVQPVGSPLSLECTVEGTSNPNLYWYRQAAGRGLQLLFYSVGIGQISSEVPQNLSASRPQDRQFILSSKKLLLSDSGFYLCAWRLRTGGTDTQYFGPGTRLTVL.

This CDR3 is CASSLGQGPSYYEQYF. The DNA for the CDR3 is TGTGCCAGTAGTCTAGGACAGGGCCCCTCCTACTACGAGCAGTACTTC. The V call is TRBV19, the J call TRBJ2-7, with 8 positions matching TRBD1. Per the germline V gene, CDR1 is LNHDA and CDR2 is SQIVND (reference sequence). The CDR3 is made up of 16 amino acids. Trimming at V came to 5 bases and at J to 3 bases, leaving 12 bases not matched to a gene.